The rows below give T cell receptor beta chains drawn from one sample of a study of T cells in Graves' hyperthyroidism and ophthalmopathy. MiXCR, applied by TCRdb to the multiplex PCR reads, yields one record per CDR3 protein. Of around 800,000 distinct CDR3 sequences listed, more than 30% were seen once; the top ten hold 7% to 10%. The sample consisted of blood. These TCRs come from a man aged 18 to 30 with Graves' hyperthyroidism. The CDR3 runs from the conserved cysteine through the conserved F or W. Each record gives: D gene, V gene, CDR3 length, J gene, clone size, CDR3 protein, CDR3 DNA. D genes are given only for firm matches. The size of a clone is reported for some rows only, either as once, few or many, or as a class for expanded clones.

D: NA; V: TRBV25-1; length: 14; J: TRBJ1-2; size: NA; CDR3: CASSVPGGNYGYTF; DNA: TGTGCCAGCAGCGTCCCCGGGGGAAACTATGGCTACACCTTC
D: NA; V: TRBV29-1; length: 14; J: TRBJ1-1; size: few; CDR3: CSVAPGHLNTEAFF; DNA: TGCAGCGTTGCCCCGGGACACTTGAACACTGAAGCTTTCTTT
D: NA; V: TRBV7-6; length: 14; J: TRBJ2-3; size: NA; CDR3: CASSLLGDTDTQYF; DNA: TGTGCCAGCAGCTTACTAGGAGACACAGATACGCAGTATTTT
D: NA; V: TRBV25-1; length: 15; J: TRBJ1-2; size: NA; CDR3: CASSAREDGSYGYTF; DNA: TGTGCCAGCAGTGCTAGAGAGGACGGCAGCTATGGCTACACCTTC
D: NA; V: TRBV19; length: 12; J: TRBJ2-2; size: few; CDR3: CALRRNTGELFF; DNA: TGTGCTCTGAGAAGGAACACCGGGGAGCTGTTTTTT
D: TRBD1; V: TRBV25-1; length: 14; J: TRBJ1-6; size: few; CDR3: CASRPDRVSSPLHF; DNA: TGTGCCAGCAGACCGGACAGGGTTAGTTCACCCCTCCACTTT
D: TRBD1; V: TRBV7-9; length: 15; J: TRBJ1-2; size: many; CDR3: CASRAASGTGNGYTF; DNA: TGTGCCAGCAGGGCTGCCTCGGGGACAGGGAATGGCTACACCTTC
D: NA; V: TRBV7-2; length: 13; J: TRBJ2-2; size: many; CDR3: CASSFSGAGELFF; DNA: TGTGCCAGCAGCTTTTCAGGGGCCGGGGAGCTGTTTTTT
D: NA; V: TRBV12-3/TRBV12-4; length: 12; J: TRBJ1-2; size: few; CDR3: CASFTGSYGYTF; DNA: TGTGCCAGCTTTACAGGGAGCTATGGCTACACCTTC
D: TRBD2; V: TRBV10-2; length: 15; J: TRBJ2-5; size: NA; CDR3: CASSDGAGGGETQYF; DNA: TGCGCCAGCAGTGACGGCGCGGGAGGGGGAGAGACCCAGTACTTC
D: NA; V: TRBV15; length: 15; J: TRBJ1-1; size: few; CDR3: CATHRITGMDTEAFF; DNA: TGTGCCACCCACAGAATTACAGGGATGGACACTGAAGCTTTCTTT
D: TRBD1; V: TRBV7-8; length: 16; J: TRBJ1-5; size: NA; CDR3: CASSQDLDRGHQPQHF; DNA: TGTGCCAGCAGCCAAGACTTGGACAGGGGCCATCAGCCCCAGCATTTT
D: NA; V: TRBV9; length: 14; J: TRBJ2-7; size: few; CDR3: CASSQGPGPYEQYF; DNA: TGTGCCAGCAGCCAGGGACCGGGACCCTACGAGCAGTACTTC
D: TRBD1; V: TRBV6-5; length: 14; J: TRBJ1-2; size: few; CDR3: CASSYGSGGPGYTF; DNA: TGTGCCAGCAGTTACGGGTCAGGGGGGCCTGGCTACACCTTC
D: NA; V: TRBV19; length: 15; J: TRBJ1-5; size: many; CDR3: CASSNQIYSNQPQHF; DNA: TGTGCCAGTAGTAACCAGATCTATAGCAATCAGCCCCAGCATTTT
D: NA; V: TRBV25-1; length: 16; J: TRBJ2-6; size: NA; CDR3: CASGFTGGSGANVLTF; DNA: TGTGCTAGTGGTTTTACCGGTGGCTCTGGGGCCAACGTCCTGACTTTC
D: NA; V: TRBV7-9; length: 15; J: TRBJ2-7; size: NA; CDR3: CASSFDLGASYEQYF; DNA: TGTGCCAGCAGCTTCGACCTGGGAGCGTCCTACGAGCAGTACTTC
D: NA; V: TRBV20-1; length: 14; J: TRBJ2-5; size: NA; CDR3: CSARERGFQETQYF; DNA: TGCAGTGCTAGAGAAAGGGGCTTCCAAGAGACCCAGTACTTC
D: NA; V: TRBV7-8; length: 15; J: TRBJ1-5; size: once; CDR3: CASSLWTESNQPQHF; DNA: TGCGCCAGCAGCCTTTGGACGGAAAGCAATCAGCCCCAGCATTTT
D: NA; V: TRBV4-1; length: 14; J: TRBJ2-7; size: few; CDR3: CASSQDTRGKEQYF; DNA: TGCGCCAGCAGCCAAGATACTCGCGGCAAGGAGCAGTACTTC
D: TRBD1; V: TRBV29-1; length: 14; J: TRBJ2-7; size: once; CDR3: CSAATGGRTPEQYF; DNA: TGCAGCGCAGCGACAGGGGGAAGGACACCCGAGCAGTACTTC
D: NA; V: TRBV19; length: 13; J: TRBJ1-2; size: many; CDR3: CAISRGGTYGYTF; DNA: TGTGCCATCTCGCGGGGCGGGACCTATGGCTACACCTTC
D: NA; V: TRBV7-2; length: 12; J: TRBJ2-7; size: NA; CDR3: CARDDRAYEQYF; DNA: TGTGCTAGAGATGACAGAGCCTACGAGCAGTACTTC
D: NA; V: TRBV2; length: 15; J: TRBJ1-6; size: many; CDR3: CASSEGRANNSPLHF; DNA: TGTGCCAGCAGTGAAGGACGGGCAAACAATTCACCCCTCCACTTT
D: NA; V: TRBV19; length: 14; J: TRBJ1-6; size: NA; CDR3: CASSQEGGESPLHF; DNA: TGTGCCAGCAGCCAAGAAGGGGGGGAATCACCCCTCCACTTT
D: TRBD1; V: TRBV5-6; length: 15; J: TRBJ1-2; size: few; CDR3: CASSSGQSTNYGYTF; DNA: TGTGCCAGCAGTTCGGGACAGAGTACTAACTATGGCTACACCTTC
D: TRBD1; V: TRBV19; length: 14; J: TRBJ1-3; size: NA; CDR3: CASRPGTVGNTIYF; DNA: TGTGCCAGTAGACCCGGGACAGTTGGAAACACCATATATTTT
D: NA; V: TRBV7-2; length: 14; J: TRBJ1-3; size: NA; CDR3: CAIAIAGYGNTIYF; DNA: TGTGCCATCGCTATAGCGGGGTATGGAAACACCATATATTTT
D: NA; V: TRBV12-3/TRBV12-4; length: 12; J: TRBJ1-1; size: NA; CDR3: CASSLMDLEAFF; DNA: TGTGCCAGCAGTTTAATGGATCTTGAAGCTTTCTTT
D: NA; V: TRBV7-9; length: 16; J: TRBJ2-7; size: NA; CDR3: CASSSVAGYGSYEQYF; DNA: TGTGCCAGTAGCTCAGTCGCGGGATATGGTTCCTACGAGCAGTACTTC
D: NA; V: TRBV4-1; length: 13; J: TRBJ2-7; size: NA; CDR3: CASSRSGPYEQYF; DNA: TGCGCCAGCAGCCGATCGGGGCCCTACGAGCAGTACTTC
D: NA; V: TRBV19; length: 15; J: TRBJ1-1; size: many; CDR3: CASAGGGDRDTEAFF; DNA: TGTGCCAGTGCAGGCGGAGGGGATCGGGACACTGAAGCTTTCTTT
D: NA; V: TRBV10-2; length: 11; J: TRBJ1-5; size: once; CDR3: CASGLRGYEHF; DNA: TGCGCCAGCGGACTCAGGGGCTACGAGCATTTT